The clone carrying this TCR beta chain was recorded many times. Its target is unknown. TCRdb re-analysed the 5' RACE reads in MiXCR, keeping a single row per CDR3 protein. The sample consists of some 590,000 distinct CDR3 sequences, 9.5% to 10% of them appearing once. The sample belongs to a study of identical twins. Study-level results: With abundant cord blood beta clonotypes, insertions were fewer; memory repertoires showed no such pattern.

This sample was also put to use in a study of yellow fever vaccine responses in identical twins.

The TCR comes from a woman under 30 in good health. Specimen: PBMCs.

The CDR3 reads CSARDVVVIYNEQFF. CDR3 sequence (DNA): TGCAGTGCTAGAGATGTGGTGGTAATCTACAATGAGCAGTTCTTC. The chain combines TRBV20-1 with TRBJ2-1, with D hard to call. This CDR3 has 15 residues. The germline gives CDR1 DFQATT, CDR2 SNEGSKA (reference sequence). V lost 0 bases, J lost 3 bases, and 12 bases lay in between.